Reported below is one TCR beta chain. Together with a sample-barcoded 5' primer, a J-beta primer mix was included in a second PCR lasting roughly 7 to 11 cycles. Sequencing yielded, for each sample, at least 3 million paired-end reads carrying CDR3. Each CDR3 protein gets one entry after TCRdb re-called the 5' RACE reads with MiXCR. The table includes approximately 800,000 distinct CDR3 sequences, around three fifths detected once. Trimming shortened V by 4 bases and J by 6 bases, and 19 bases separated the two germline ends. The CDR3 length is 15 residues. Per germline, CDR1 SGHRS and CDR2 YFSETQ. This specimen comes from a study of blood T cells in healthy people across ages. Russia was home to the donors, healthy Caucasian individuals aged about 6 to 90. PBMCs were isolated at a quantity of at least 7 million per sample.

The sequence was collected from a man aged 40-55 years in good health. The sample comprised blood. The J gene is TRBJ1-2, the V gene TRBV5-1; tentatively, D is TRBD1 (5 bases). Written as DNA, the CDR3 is TGCGCCAGCAGCCACGGATCTAGGGGAGCGGATGGCTACACCTTC. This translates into CASSHGSRGADGYTF. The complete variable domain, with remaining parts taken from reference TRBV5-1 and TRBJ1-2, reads KAGVTQTPRYLIKTRGQQVTLSCSPISGHRSVSWYQQTPGQGLQFLFEYFSETQRNKGNFPGRFSGRQFSNSRSEMNVSTLELGDSALYLCASSHGSRGADGYTFGSGTRLTVV.